Listed below are T cell receptor beta chains from one sample, sequenced in a study of cytomegalovirus exposure and HLA in healthy donors. Libraries were prepared by immunoSEQ multiplex PCR; TCRdb keeps only in-frame clonotypes and omits some of them. The data contain about 190,000 clones, roughly 80% of them singletons. Sample: PBMCs. These receptors originate from a woman younger than 30 in good health and CMV-seronegative. The CDR3 runs from the conserved cysteine through the conserved F or W. Fields, in order: V gene, D gene, J gene, clone size, CDR3 DNA, CDR3 protein. D genes are given only for firm matches. Size is stated for part of the rows, as once, few or many counts, or as a class when the clone is expanded.

>TRBV2|NA|TRBJ2-7|few
TGTGCCAGCAGTGAAGGGGCTGCTGGGTTTTACGAGCAGTACTTC
CASSEGAAGFYEQYF
>TRBV19|NA|TRBJ1-4|NA
TGTGCCAGTACCCCCAGTGTTCTTAATGAAAAACTGTTTTTT
CASTPSVLNEKLFF
>TRBV18|TRBD1|TRBJ2-1|NA
TGTGCCAGCTCACCAAGAGGGACAGACAATGAGCAGTTCTTC
CASSPRGTDNEQFF
>TRBV5-1|TRBD1|TRBJ2-3|NA
TGCGCCAGCAGCTCGGACAGGCTTAGCACAGATACGCAGTATTTT
CASSSDRLSTDTQYF
>TRBV18|TRBD2|TRBJ2-2|NA
TGTGCCAGCTCACCTGCGACTAGCGGGGAAACCGGGGAGCTGTTTTTT
CASSPATSGETGELFF
>TRBV5-1|TRBD2|TRBJ2-3|NA
TGCGCCAGCTGCCTTACTTGGACTAGCGGGGCAGATACGCAGTATTTT
CASCLTWTSGADTQYF
>TRBV4-2|NA|TRBJ1-5|NA
TGTGCCAGCAGCCAAGATTCCGGGGTGAGGAGCAATCAGCCCCAGCATTTT
CASSQDSGVRSNQPQHF
>TRBV21-1|NA|TRBJ2-1|NA
TGTGCCAGCAGCAAAGCGCTTTGGACAGGGGGTAATGAGCAGTTCTTC
CASSKALWTGGNEQFF
>TRBV6-5|TRBD2|TRBJ2-3|NA
TGTGCCAGCACCTCTAGCGGGGGAGACACAGATACGCAGTATTTT
CASTSSGGDTDTQYF
>TRBV30|NA|TRBJ2-7|NA
TGTGCCTGGGGGACCGAGGAGGGCGAGCAGTACTTC
CAWGTEEGEQYF
>TRBV6-5|NA|TRBJ2-2|NA
TGTGCCAGCAGTATCGGAGGAGTGAACACCGGGGAGCTGTTTTTT
CASSIGGVNTGELFF
>TRBV16|NA|TRBJ2-2|NA
TGTGCCAGCAGCCCGGTCACCACCGGGGAGCTGTTTTTT
CASSPVTTGELFF
>TRBV19|NA|TRBJ2-2|NA
TGTGCCAGTAGTATCGATGGTAGCGGAAACACCGGGGAGCTGTTTTTT
CASSIDGSGNTGELFF
>TRBV5-6|TRBD1|TRBJ2-7|NA
TGTGCCAGCAGCCCCACAGGGGGACTCGAGTACGAGCAGTACTTC
CASSPTGGLEYEQYF
>TRBV18|NA|TRBJ2-5|NA
TGTGCCAGCTCACCACCGCAGCAAGAGACCCAGTACTTC
CASSPPQQETQYF
>TRBV27|NA|TRBJ1-2|NA
TGTGCCAGCAGTTTACTTGGGGGCGGCATAGGTGGCTACACCTTC
CASSLLGGGIGGYTF
>TRBV6-5|TRBD1|TRBJ2-7|NA
TGTGCCAGCAGTACCGGGACAGGGGTAGACGAGCAGTACTTC
CASSTGTGVDEQYF
>TRBV6-4|TRBD2|TRBJ2-3|NA
TGTGCCAGCAGTGACCGACTAGCGGGGGTCGATACGCAGTATTTT
CASSDRLAGVDTQYF
>TRBV10-3|NA|TRBJ1-5|NA
TGTGCCATCAGTGGGGAGGGGCTTTGGCAGCCCCAGCATTTT
CAISGEGLWQPQHF
>TRBV2|NA|TRBJ1-3|few
TGTGCCAGCACCTCAAGACAGTCCTCTTCTGGAAACACCATATATTTT
CASTSRQSSSGNTIYF
>TRBV5-5|NA|TRBJ1-5|NA
TGTGCCAGCAGCGGAGACAGTTTTAGCAATCAGCCCCAGCATTTT
CASSGDSFSNQPQHF
>TRBV10-3|TRBD2|TRBJ2-1|NA
TGTGCCATGAGTAGCGGGAGTTCCAATGAGCAGTTCTTC
CAMSSGSSNEQFF
>TRBV7-2|TRBD2|TRBJ2-7|NA
TGTGCCAGCAGCACTAGCGGGATGAGGTACGAGCAGTACTTC
CASSTSGMRYEQYF
>TRBV6-6|TRBD1|TRBJ1-6|NA
TGTGCCAGCAGGCCGACAGGGGGCTCGGGTTCACCCCTCCACTTT
CASRPTGGSGSPLHF
>TRBV5-1|TRBD2|TRBJ2-1|NA
TGCGCCAGCAGCCTAGGACTAGCTCGAGATGAGCAGTTCTTC
CASSLGLARDEQFF
>TRBV6-1|TRBD1|TRBJ2-7|NA
TGTGCCAGCAGTGAAACAGGGGAAACCTACGAGCAGTACTTC
CASSETGETYEQYF
>TRBV27|TRBD1|TRBJ1-5|NA
TGTGCCAGCAGTTCCCGGCTCGGGACAGGGGGCGTTCAGCCCCAGCATTTT
CASSSRLGTGGVQPQHF
>TRBV30|NA|TRBJ1-2|NA
TGTGCCTGGAGTCCAGACGGGAACTATGGCTACACCTTC
CAWSPDGNYGYTF
>TRBV13|NA|TRBJ2-4|NA
TGTGCCAGCAGCTCGCCAGGTACACTAGCCAAAAACATTCAGTACTTC
CASSSPGTLAKNIQYF
>TRBV30|TRBD2|TRBJ2-3|NA
TGTGCCTGGAGTACAGGGACTAGCGGGAGCACAGATACGCAGTATTTT
CAWSTGTSGSTDTQYF
>TRBV6-5|TRBD1|TRBJ2-1|NA
TGTGCCAGCAGAAAAGACAGGGGGACAAGCCCCGAGCAGTTCTTC
CASRKDRGTSPEQFF
>TRBV15|TRBD1|TRBJ1-2|NA
TGTGCCACCAGCAGAGCCCGGGACAGAAACCTCTATGGCTACACCTTC
CATSRARDRNLYGYTF
>TRBV28|TRBD1|TRBJ1-2|NA
TGTGCCAGCAGTTCTAATCAGGGGGTGGTACACGGCTACACCTTC
CASSSNQGVVHGYTF
>TRBV28|TRBD1|TRBJ1-2|NA
TGTGCCAGCAGTTTCGACAGGGGGCTCGTCGGCTACACCTTC
CASSFDRGLVGYTF
>TRBV7-2|NA|TRBJ2-3|NA
TGTGCCAGCAGCTTAGGGCTAGAAATCACAGATACGCAGTATTTT
CASSLGLEITDTQYF
>TRBV10-3|NA|TRBJ1-1|NA
TGTGCCATCAGTGGGGAGGCAGGCACTGAAGCTTTCTTT
CAISGEAGTEAFF